The 15 T cell receptor beta chains below were found in one sample sequenced in a study of cytomegalovirus exposure and HLA in healthy donors. The PCR ran on 60 Vbeta and 13 Jbeta primers. Only in-frame clones appear in the TCRdb table, and some are missing; sequencing was by immunoSEQ multiplex PCR. Of under 150,000 clones listed, roughly 80% are singletons. The sequenced sample consisted of PBMCs. The receptors derive from a man aged 40-55 years in good health and CMV-seropositive.

The chain is built from TRBV11-2 and TRBJ2-5; possibly TRBD2 for D (6 bases). Germline V CDR1 and CDR2: SGHAT, FQNNGV. The V end lost 4 bases, the J end lost 7 bases, and 13 bases lay between the germline ends. There are 13 residues in the CDR3. Written as DNA, the CDR3 is TGTGCCAGCAGCTGGGGCTCCGGGGGGACCCAGTACTTC. The encoded protein is CASSWGSGGTQYF.

The chain combines TRBV6-6 with TRBJ1-5; D is uncertain. The CDR3 is 12 amino acids. Between the trimmed V and J ends, which lost 10 bases and 4 bases, there was a span of 11 bases. The germline CDR1 and CDR2 sequences are MNHNY and SVGAGI (reference sequence). The CDR3 DNA follows: TGTGCCACCAAGGGAGGAAATCAGCCCCAGCATTTT. Residues: CATKGGNQPQHF.

The chain recombines TRBV6-5 with TRBJ2-2; tentatively, D is TRBD2 (5 bases). Germline V gives CDR1 MNHEY, CDR2 SVGAGI. V was cut by 5 bases and J by 2 bases, with 9 bases left in between. The CDR3 spans 14 residues. The CDR3 nucleotides are TGTGCCAGCAGTCAAGACTATAACACCGGGGAGCTGTTTTTT. Encoded protein: CASSQDYNTGELFF.

This chain uses TRBV6-6 with TRBJ1-1; D ambiguous. This CDR3 contains 13 residues. Germline V gene data show CDR1 as MNHNY and CDR2 as SVGAGI (reference sequence). V dropped 2 bases and J dropped 1 base, with 5 bases sitting between them. The CDR3 here is CASSYGQNTEAFF. Here the CDR3 DNA reads TGTGCCAGCAGTTACGGGCAGAACACTGAAGCTTTCTTT.

This chain uses TRBV5-1 with TRBJ1-1, with TRBD1 matching over 7 bases. CDR1 and CDR2 from the germline V gene are SGHRS and YFSETQ. Trimming removed 7 bases from V and 2 bases from J; junction bases left unmatched: 2. This CDR3 has 12 amino acids. DNA of the CDR3: TGCGCCAGCCGGGACAGTAACACTGAAGCTTTCTTT. This translates into CASRDSNTEAFF. Filled out from reference TRBV5-1 and TRBJ1-1, the complete variable domain reads KAGVTQTPRYLIKTRGQQVTLSCSPISGHRSVSWYQQTPGQGLQFLFEYFSETQRNKGNFPGRFSGRQFSNSRSEMNVSTLELGDSALYLCASRDSNTEAFFGQGTRLTVV.

The chain recombines TRBV5-6 with TRBJ2-1; 7 nucleotides align to TRBD1. V shed 4 bases, J shed 1 base, and the junction held 5 bases outside the gene matches. Per the germline V gene, CDR1 is SGHDT and CDR2 is YYEEEE. This CDR3 region has 15 residues. The CDR3 DNA reads TGTGCCAGCAGCAGGGGGCTGTTTTCCTACAATGAGCAGTTCTTC. This translates into CASSRGLFSYNEQFF.

The rearrangement uses TRBV6-6 and TRBJ1-1; D call uncertain. This CDR3 contains 12 residues. Germline V gene sequence: CDR1 MNHNY, CDR2 SVGAGI (reference sequence). V gave up 7 bases and J gave up 6 bases, with 12 bases separating them. The CDR3 protein is CASTTREAEAFF. CDR3 nucleotide sequence: TGTGCCAGCACGACAAGGGAGGCTGAAGCTTTCTTT.

V usage is TRBV5-1 and J usage is TRBJ2-5, with D unresolved. Germline CDR1 SGHRS, CDR2 YFSETQ. The CDR3 length is 10 residues. V was shortened by 7 bases and J by 4 bases, with 5 bases between the two germline ends. The CDR3 DNA sequence: TGCGCCAGCCCCAGAGAGACCCAGTACTTC. As protein: CASPRETQYF.

The V call is TRBV19, the J call TRBJ2-4; a weak D match, TRBD2 (7 bases). The germline V and J ends were trimmed by 3 bases and 7 bases, with 13 bases remaining between them. CDR1 and CDR2 from the germline V gene are LNHDA and SQIVND (reference sequence). CDR3 length: 14 residues. This chain's CDR3 is CASSIGGRGNIQYF. CDR3 in DNA: TGTGCCAGTAGTATCGGGGGGCGTGGTAACATTCAGTACTTC.

This chain uses TRBV19 with TRBJ2-4; 7 bases map to TRBD2. CDR3 size: 15 residues. The trim removed 5 bases at V and 6 bases at J, leaving 10 bases unmatched. In germline, CDR1 is LNHDA, CDR2 SQIVND (reference sequence). CDR3 in DNA: TGTGCCAGTAGTCTTCGGACTAGAAACGGAAACATTCAGTACTTC. This codes for CASSLRTRNGNIQYF.

The rearrangement links TRBV5-1 to TRBJ2-7, with 10 positions matching TRBD1. With V trimmed by 3 bases and J by 1 base, 10 bases remained unmatched. The CDR3 runs 17 residues. Germline loops: CDR1 SGHRS, CDR2 YFSETQ. The CDR3 nucleotides are TGCGCCAGCAGCTCCGAGTCCCGGGACAGGGGATCCTACGAGCAGTACTTC. This sequence encodes CASSSESRDRGSYEQYF.

This chain joins TRBV4-1 and TRBJ2-3; 10 bases agree with TRBD2. Germline CDR1 MGHRA, CDR2 YSYEKL. With V trimmed by 2 bases and J by 2 bases, 7 bases remained unmatched. CDR3 length: 17 residues. The CDR3 is CASSQLLAGAFTDTQYF. The CDR3 nucleotides are TGCGCCAGCAGCCAACTCCTAGCGGGGGCCTTCACAGATACGCAGTATTTT.

The chain couples TRBV5-8 to TRBJ1-1, with D unclear. V was clipped by 6 bases and J by 1 base, with 16 bases between them. The CDR3 contains 15 residues. Germline V gives CDR1 SGHTS, CDR2 YDEGEE. CDR3 region: CASTTPRRENTEAFF. As DNA, the CDR3 is TGTGCCAGCACCACCCCAAGACGGGAGAACACTGAAGCTTTCTTT.

V usage is TRBV6-1 and J usage is TRBJ1-1; D is ambiguous. Germline CDR1 MNHNS, CDR2 SASEGT. Between the trimmed V and J ends, which lost 7 bases and 0 bases, there was a span of 9 bases. The CDR3 totals 13 residues. The DNA for the CDR3 is TGTGCCAGCAAACTCGGAGTGAACACTGAAGCTTTCTTT. Translation gives CASKLGVNTEAFF.

The CDR3 region has the DNA TGCAGCGCCGGGACAGGGGGCCCGTACGAGCAGTACTTC. Its protein product is CSAGTGGPYEQYF. The chain links TRBV29-1 to TRBJ2-7; the match to TRBD1 covers 12 bases. CDR1 is SQVTM and CDR2 is ANQGSEA in the germline V gene. V lost 7 bases and J lost 4; bases outside the gene matches: 5. The CDR3 contains 13 residues.